This entry lists 15 T cell receptor beta chains sequenced from one sample in a study of metastatic and nonmetastatic thyroid tumors. No treatment had been given to any patient before thyroid surgery. TCRdb re-analyzed the PCR reads through MiXCR. This sample carries roughly 25,000 clones, 14% to 15% of them seen once, and the ten largest clones take 3.3%. Sample: blood. These receptor sequences come from a female donor with papillary thyroid cancer or a benign thyroid nodule (not recorded which). Some clones in this sample may be carry-over from other donors' samples.

This clone showed up many times. This CDR3 reads CASSPSTGGQANYGYTF. The CDR3 region has the DNA TGTGCCAGCTCACCGAGCACCGGGGGACAGGCTAACTATGGCTACACCTTC. The rearrangement joins TRBV18 to TRBJ1-2; 8 nucleotides agree with TRBD1. Germline trimming cut 3 bases from V and 0 bases from J; bases unmatched to any gene: 9. This CDR3 has 17 amino acids. Germline CDR1 KGHSH, CDR2 LQKENI.

This clone was found many times. With a much larger clone just one base away, this may be a read error. The V gene is TRBV10-2, the J gene TRBJ1-4, with 12 bases that match TRBD1. Looked up from germline, CDR1 is WSHSY and CDR2 is SAAADI. This CDR3 has 13 amino acids. CDR3 sequence: CASRGQGAEKLSF. DNA for the CDR3: TGCGCCAGCAGGGGACAGGGGGCTGAAAAACTGTCTTTT.

This clone was seen many times. This sequence joins TRBV18 and TRBJ1-1; D is unresolved. CDR3 size: 13 residues. Looked up from germline, CDR1 is KGHSH and CDR2 is LQKENI. V shed 2 bases and J shed 1 base, with 5 bases lying between them. The CDR3 sequence is CASSPSENTEAFF. CDR3 nucleotides: TGTGCCAGCTCACCATCAGAGAACACTGAAGCTTTCTTT.

This clone appeared many times. The rearrangement uses TRBV2 and TRBJ2-3; a weak D match, TRBD2 (6 bases). The CDR3 covers 19 residues. Trimming cost V 4 bases and J 6 bases, with 29 bases left between them. Per germline, CDR1 SNHLY and CDR2 FYNNEI. DNA for the CDR3: TGTGCCAGCAGTGGGGGGGACCTCCAATTTTATCAATATCGGGATACGCAGTATTTT. This codes for CASSGGDLQFYQYRDTQYF. Variable domain in full (rest from reference TRBV2 and TRBJ2-3): EPEVTQTPSHQVTQMGQEVILRCVPISNHLYFYWYRQILGQKVEFLVSFYNNEISEKSEIFDDQFSVERPDGSNFTLKIRSTKLEDSAMYFCASSGGDLQFYQYRDTQYFGPGTRLTVL.

This clone has at least ten counts. The chain has TRBV5-5 and TRBJ2-5; D unclear. The V end was cut by 0 bases, the J end by 5 bases, with 2 bases between. Germline V CDR1 and CDR2: SGHKS, YYEKEE (reference sequence). The CDR3 sequence is 11 residues long. The CDR3 sequence: CASSLAETQYF. Here the CDR3 DNA reads TGTGCCAGCAGCTTGGCGGAGACCCAGTACTTC. Full variable domain (rest looked up from reference TRBV5-5 and TRBJ2-5): DAGVTQSPTHLIKTRGQQVTLRCSPISGHKSVSWYQQVLGQGPQFIFQYYEKEERGRGNFPDRFSARQFPNYSSELNVNALLLGDSALYLCASSLAETQYFGPGTRLLVL.

The sample holds many counts of this clone. CDR3 sequence (DNA): TGTGCCACCAGTGTAGGTAGCGGGCTTAGGGATGGAAAGAATGAGCAGTTCTTC. This encodes CATSVGSGLRDGKNEQFF. The chain joins TRBV24-1 to TRBJ2-1, with 7 bases identical to TRBD2. CDR1 is KGHDR, CDR2 SFDVKD, per germline. The J segment lost 7 bases and the V segment lost 5 bases, leaving 19 bases of the junction unmatched. This CDR3 spans 18 amino acids.

There are many counts of this clone. The CDR3 nucleotides read TGTGCCAGCAGTGAAAGAACCGGGACTTATAACACCGGGGAGCTGTTTTTT. This codes for CASSERTGTYNTGELFF. V usage is TRBV6-1 and J usage is TRBJ2-2; D is perhaps TRBD2 (6 bases). Germline CDR1 reads MNHNS; CDR2 reads SASEGT. The V and J ends lost 2 bases and 2 bases respectively, with 15 bases between them. The CDR3 covers 17 residues.

V is TRBV7-9 and J is TRBJ2-2; D not resolved. Germline V gene data show CDR1 as SEHNR and CDR2 as FQNEAQ (reference sequence). Trimming pared 8 bases from V and 3 bases from J, leaving 16 bases between. The CDR3 has 15 residues. The CDR3 region is CASRISQSYTGELFF. Written as DNA, the CDR3 is TGTGCCAGCCGGATCAGTCAGTCGTACACCGGGGAGCTGTTTTTT.

This clone was seen many times. The rearrangement links TRBV20-1 to TRBJ2-1, with D possibly being TRBD1 (7 bases). This CDR3 has 13 residues. V was shortened by 8 bases and J by 0 bases, with 11 bases between the two germline ends. Germline V CDR1 and CDR2: DFQATT, SNEGSKA (reference sequence). CDR3 DNA: TGCAGTTCGCGGGACAGCTCCTACAATGAGCAGTTCTTC. Translating it yields CSSRDSSYNEQFF.

This clone appeared many times. The chain links TRBV20-1 to TRBJ1-2; no clear D. Looked up from germline, CDR1 is DFQATT and CDR2 is SNEGSKA (reference sequence). V gave up 6 bases and J gave up 2 bases, with 7 bases separating them. CDR3 length: 11 residues. The CDR3 region is CSAVENYGYTF. CDR3 nucleotides: TGCAGTGCGGTAGAAAACTATGGCTACACCTTC.

This clone was observed at least ten times. The chain combines TRBV5-6 with TRBJ1-6; D uncertain. The CDR3 covers 15 residues. V was shortened by 2 bases and J by 7 bases, with 13 bases between the two germline ends. Per the germline V gene, CDR1 is SGHDT and CDR2 is YYEEEE. The CDR3 region is CASSFKAGVNSPLHF. In DNA form, the CDR3 reads TGTGCCAGCAGCTTTAAAGCCGGCGTCAATTCACCCCTCCACTTT.

This clone was observed at least ten times. The chain carries TRBV3-1 and TRBJ1-6, with TRBD1 identical over 12 bases. Unmatched junction bases numbered 5, after V lost 8 bases and J lost 0 bases. CDR3 length equals 17 residues. CDR1 and CDR2 from the germline V gene are LGHDT and YNNKEL (reference sequence). This CDR3 is CASRDRGQGSYNSPLHF. The CDR3 DNA reads TGTGCCAGCCGGGACAGGGGGCAAGGCTCCTATAATTCACCCCTCCACTTT.

The J gene is TRBJ2-3, the V gene TRBV10-3; 10 bases line up with TRBD2. This CDR3 is built from 14 residues. The germline V gene encodes CDR1 ENHRY and CDR2 SYGVKD. V was pared by 4 bases and J by 5 bases, with 3 bases of the junction left unmatched. The CDR3 DNA is TGTGCCATCAGTGGGACTAGCGGAGAAGATACGCAGTATTTT. Its protein is CAISGTSGEDTQYF.

This clone was observed a few times. Here the CDR3 DNA reads TGCAGTGCTAGACCCGGGGGGTGGGGAGGGAACGAGCAGTACTTC. Its translation is CSARPGGWGGNEQYF. This sequence joins TRBV20-1 and TRBJ2-7; 7 positions match TRBD2. The germline CDR1 and CDR2 sequences are DFQATT and SNEGSKA (reference sequence). After removal of 2 bases from V and 5 bases from J, the junction contained 12 bases not matched to a gene. The CDR3 loop spans 15 amino acids.

This clone has at least ten counts. The gene calls are TRBV2 and TRBJ2-1, with D hard to call. The CDR3 has 15 residues. V was clipped by 6 bases and J by 0 bases, with 12 bases between them. From germline, CDR1 is SNHLY and CDR2 FYNNEI. The CDR3 DNA sequence: TGTGCCAGCAGCCGGTTAACGGGCTCCTACAATGAGCAGTTCTTC. Translation gives CASSRLTGSYNEQFF.